The rows below give T cell receptor beta chains drawn from one sample of a study of blood T cell repertoires in COVID-19. Assay: immunoSEQ multiplex PCR; the TCRdb copy retains only in-frame clones and omits some. The sample has around 100,000 clones; 75% to 85% are singletons. Sequenced input: peripheral blood. These receptors all come from a man aged 70 or older with acute or convalescent COVID-19. The CDR3 runs from the conserved cysteine through the conserved F or W. The order of the fields is CDR3 protein, clone size, V gene. Only part of the rows carry a size: once, few, many, or a class if the clone is expanded.

cdr3_aa: CASSPNNNSPLHF; clone_size: few; v_call: TRBV18
cdr3_aa: CASSVGRQGNEKLFF; clone_size: -; v_call: TRBV9
cdr3_aa: CASRPGESNTEAFF; clone_size: few; v_call: TRBV6-5
cdr3_aa: CASSLRTPEGTDTQYF; clone_size: -; v_call: TRBV28
cdr3_aa: CASTTGPGSGNTIYF; clone_size: -; v_call: TRBV7-8
cdr3_aa: CAISKRGRGSYNEQFF; clone_size: few; v_call: TRBV10-3
cdr3_aa: CASSLAVGQSHF; clone_size: -; v_call: TRBV5-1
cdr3_aa: CAWRKSGFSYNEQFF; clone_size: -; v_call: TRBV30
cdr3_aa: CAITGWDRDDPEAFF; clone_size: -; v_call: TRBV10-3
cdr3_aa: CSASVAGSPYEQYF; clone_size: -; v_call: TRBV20-1
cdr3_aa: CASSLGRSSYNEQFF; clone_size: -; v_call: TRBV11-2
cdr3_aa: CASSFKTGPERAGANVLTF; clone_size: -; v_call: TRBV5-1
cdr3_aa: CASSESPGVIQYF; clone_size: -; v_call: TRBV28